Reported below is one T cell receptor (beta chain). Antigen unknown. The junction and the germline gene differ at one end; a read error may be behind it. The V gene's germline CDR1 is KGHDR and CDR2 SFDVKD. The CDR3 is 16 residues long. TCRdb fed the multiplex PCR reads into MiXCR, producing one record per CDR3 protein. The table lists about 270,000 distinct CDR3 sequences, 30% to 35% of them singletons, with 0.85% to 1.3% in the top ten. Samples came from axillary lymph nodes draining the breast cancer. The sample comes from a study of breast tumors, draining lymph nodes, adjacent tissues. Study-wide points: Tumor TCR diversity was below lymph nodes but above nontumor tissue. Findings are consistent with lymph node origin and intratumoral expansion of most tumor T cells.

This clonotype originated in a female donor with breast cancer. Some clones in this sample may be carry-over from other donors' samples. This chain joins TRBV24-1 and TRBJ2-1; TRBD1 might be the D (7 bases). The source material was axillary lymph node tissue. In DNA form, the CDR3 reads TGTGCCAGCAGCGTTGACAGGGCCCCCGGGGGCAATGGGCAGTTCTTC. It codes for CASSVDRAPGGNGQFF.